One sample yielded the 26 T cell receptor beta chains listed below, sequenced in a study of long-term antiretroviral therapy in people with HIV (dated 2022 in TCRdb). The immunoSEQ hsTCRB v3.0 assay was used at survey level resolution to sequence the TRB variable region. Imported from immuneACCESS, the table was reduced by TCRdb to in-frame sequences with V and J called. These copies leave out some clones; in studies compared against another copy, an unresolved V gene accounts for under half, and the cause of the remainder is not known. This sample gives 29,000 or so clones in total; approximately 95% of them show up just once. The ten top clones hold around 7.4% of the sample. The sample in question was unsorted PBMCs, obtained 5.3 years after starting antiretroviral therapy. The receptor source for this set is a man aged 25 to 40 with HIV.

This clone was counted once. This rearrangement joins TRBV6-6 to TRBJ2-4; D possibly corresponds to TRBD1 (6 bases). Looked up from germline, CDR1 is MNHNY and CDR2 is SVGAGI (reference sequence). This CDR3 region has 15 residues. Trimming left V 0 bases short and J 0 bases short, with 6 bases between. The DNA of the CDR3 is TGTGCCAGCAGTTACTCCAGGGGAGCCAAAAACATTCAGTACTTC. It encodes CASSYSRGAKNIQYF.

V gene TRBV4-1 combines with J gene TRBJ1-2; D is undetermined. CDR3 length: 14 amino acids. V was shortened by 2 bases and J by 0 bases, with 7 bases between the two germline ends. Looked up from germline, CDR1 is MGHRA and CDR2 is YSYEKL. CDR3 coding DNA: TGCGCCAGCAGCCAACTAACAGCTAACTATGGCTACACCTTC. Translated, it gives CASSQLTANYGYTF.

The chain is built from TRBV9 and TRBJ1-3; TRBD1 aligns across 9 bases. Germline V gene sequence: CDR1 SGDLS, CDR2 YYNGEE. The ends lost 4 bases at V and 5 bases at J; junction bases unmatched: 10. This CDR3 has 16 amino acids. The CDR3 DNA reads TGTGCCAGCAGCCCCTCGGACAGGGGAAATAGAAACACCATATATTTT. This translates into CASSPSDRGNRNTIYF.

V gene TRBV7-9 combines with J gene TRBJ2-1; tentative D call: TRBD2 (5 bases). Germline lookup yields CDR1 SEHNR and CDR2 FQNEAQ (reference sequence). The CDR3 length is 16 residues. V was trimmed by 2 bases and J by 4 bases, leaving 15 bases between them. CDR3 sequence reads: CASSLRAEMGYNEQFF. CDR3 coding DNA: TGTGCCAGCAGCTTACGAGCGGAGATGGGATACAATGAGCAGTTCTTC.

J is TRBJ1-4 and V is TRBV6-5, with unresolved D. The V and J ends lost 2 bases and 7 bases respectively, with 2 bases between them. The length of the CDR3 is 11 residues. Germline lookup yields CDR1 MNHEY and CDR2 SVGAGI. CDR3 region: CASSYGEKLFF. The DNA of the CDR3 is TGTGCCAGCAGTTACGGTGAAAAACTGTTTTTT.

This clone has just one count. V is TRBV7-9 and J is TRBJ2-2, with 13 bases aligning to TRBD2. V gave up 6 bases and J gave up 5 bases; unmatched junction bases: 9. The CDR3 runs 17 residues. Germline lookup yields CDR1 SEHNR and CDR2 FQNEAQ (reference sequence). The DNA for the CDR3 is TGTGCCAGCAGTCCCGGACTAGCGGGAGTAGGTACCGGGGAGCTGTTTTTT. It codes for CASSPGLAGVGTGELFF.

The V gene is TRBV29-1, the J gene TRBJ2-2; TRBD2 matches 7 bases. The CDR3 totals 12 residues. Looked up from germline, CDR1 is SQVTM and CDR2 is ANQGSEA. V was pared by 5 bases and J by 3 bases, with 0 bases of the junction left unmatched. The CDR3 coding sequence is TGCAGCGTTCGGGGGGACACCGGGGAGCTGTTTTTT. It yields the protein CSVRGDTGELFF.

V is TRBV28 and J is TRBJ1-5; D perhaps matches TRBD1 (6 bases). V was pared by 7 bases and J by 8 bases, with 24 bases between. CDR3 length: 16 amino acids. The germline V gene has CDR1 MDHEN and CDR2 SYDVKM. The CDR3, as DNA: TGTGCCAGCACCCCTCCCTTATCAGGGGTTTTGGAGCCCCAGCATTTT. This encodes CASTPPLSGVLEPQHF.

The chain couples TRBV10-3 to TRBJ2-7; 8 bases are shared with TRBD1. This CDR3 comprises 15 residues. Looked up from germline, CDR1 is ENHRY and CDR2 is SYGVKD. V was clipped by 3 bases and J by 0 bases; unmatched bases: 4. CDR3 in amino acids: CAISDPGQASYEQYF. Written as DNA, the CDR3 is TGTGCCATCAGTGACCCGGGACAGGCCTCCTACGAGCAGTACTTC.

This clone has just one count. This chain connects TRBV7-2 to TRBJ2-7, with 8 bases aligning to TRBD2. Germline loops: CDR1 SGHTA, CDR2 FQGNSA. The CDR3 covers 16 residues. The V gene end was trimmed by 5 bases and the J gene end by 2 bases; junction bases not matched to a gene: 11. CDR3 in amino acids: CASSLISGVSPYEQYF. CDR3 coding DNA: TGTGCCAGCAGCCTAATTAGCGGGGTATCCCCCTACGAGCAGTACTTC.

The chain recombines TRBV11-2 with TRBJ1-5; D is uncertain. Per germline, CDR1 SGHAT and CDR2 FQNNGV. The V end lost 2 bases, the J end lost 5 bases, and 7 bases lay between the germline ends. CDR3 length equals 13 residues. CDR3 sequence reads: CASSLIGDQPQHF. The CDR3 DNA sequence: TGTGCCAGCAGCTTAATTGGGGATCAGCCCCAGCATTTT.

The chain uses TRBV6-5 and TRBJ2-1; TRBD2 matches at 8 bases. From germline, CDR1 is MNHEY and CDR2 SVGAGI. The V and J ends lost 5 bases and 10 bases, in that order; junction bases with no gene match: 10. This CDR3 contains 14 residues. CDR3 region: CASSPFGGGQEQFF. The CDR3 nucleotides read TGTGCCAGCAGTCCTTTCGGGGGGGGCCAGGAGCAGTTCTTC.

The V gene is TRBV21-1, the J gene TRBJ1-2. TRBV21-1 is marked as a pseudogene. The CDR3 extends over 12 amino acids. CDR3 protein: CASTRSAYGYTF. As DNA, the CDR3 is TGTGCCAGCACCCGTAGTGCCTATGGCTACACCTTC.

This chain uses TRBV27 with TRBJ1-1; D is unresolved. Germline V gives CDR1 MNHEY, CDR2 SMNVEV (reference sequence). The CDR3 sequence is 13 residues long. Trimming removed 0 bases from V and 4 bases from J, with 6 bases in between. CDR3 nucleotides: TGTGCCAGCAGTTTATCGCCGATCACTGAAGCTTTCTTT. Encoded protein: CASSLSPITEAFF.

The rearrangement links TRBV10-1 to TRBJ2-7; D unresolved. Germline loops: CDR1 WNHNN, CDR2 SYGVQD (reference sequence). This CDR3 contains 12 residues. V lost 6 bases, J lost 4 bases, and 10 bases lay in between. The CDR3 DNA sequence: TGCGCCAGCAGCCCACATTGTTACGAGCAGTACTTC. This codes for CASSPHCYEQYF.

The V gene is TRBV6-5, the J gene TRBJ1-5, with TRBD1 matching 8 bases. Germline CDR1 MNHEY, CDR2 SVGAGI. The CDR3 loop spans 13 amino acids. With 8 bases clipped from V and 11 bases from J, the junction kept 11 bases outside the gene matches. Written as DNA, the CDR3 is TGTGCCAGCGGATATACAGGGGGGCTCACCCAGCATTTT. This codes for CASGYTGGLTQHF.

This clone was counted a single time. This rearrangement joins TRBV5-1 to TRBJ2-3, with 7 bases matching TRBD1. Germline V gives CDR1 SGHRS, CDR2 YFSETQ. The trim removed 7 bases at V and 5 bases at J, leaving 16 bases unmatched. This CDR3 is built from 16 residues. The CDR3 DNA reads TGCGCCAGCTCCTCAAGGGCAGGGGGATTAGGAGATACGCAGTATTTT. It specifies CASSSRAGGLGDTQYF. The whole variable domain, remainder taken from reference TRBV5-1 and TRBJ2-3, is KAGVTQTPRYLIKTRGQQVTLSCSPISGHRSVSWYQQTPGQGLQFLFEYFSETQRNKGNFPGRFSGRQFSNSRSEMNVSTLELGDSALYLCASSSRAGGLGDTQYFGPGTRLTVL.

The J gene is TRBJ1-4, the V gene TRBV7-9; TRBD1 matches at 9 bases. The junction had 13 bases not matched to a gene; V was cut back by 5 bases and J by 0 bases. The germline V gene encodes CDR1 SEHNR and CDR2 FQNEAQ (reference sequence). The length of the CDR3 is 19 residues. DNA of the CDR3: TGTGCCAGCAGCCTAATTCCGGGACAGGGTTCTGCAACTAATGAAAAACTGTTTTTT. Protein sequence: CASSLIPGQGSATNEKLFF. Looking up the rest from reference TRBV7-9 and TRBJ1-4 gives the full variable domain: DTGVSQNPRHKITKRGQNVTFRCDPISEHNRLYWYRQTLGQGPEFLTYFQNEAQLEKSRLLSDRFSAERPKGSFSTLEIQRTEQGDSAMYLCASSLIPGQGSATNEKLFFGSGTQLSVL.

The chain uses TRBV7-8 and TRBJ1-1; D gene ambiguous. Germline values: CDR1 SGHVS, CDR2 FQNEAQ. There are 14 residues in the CDR3. The V gene lost 5 bases and the J gene lost 2 bases, with 12 bases spanning the gap. The CDR3: CASSPQRFNTEAFF. CDR3 DNA sequence: TGTGCCAGCAGCCCCCAGAGGTTTAACACTGAAGCTTTCTTT.

This chain joins TRBV5-8 and TRBJ2-2, with D tentatively TRBD1 or TRBD2 (6 bases each). Trimming shortened V by 1 base and J by 4 bases, and 11 bases separated the two germline ends. The germline CDR1 and CDR2 sequences are SGHTS and YDEGEE. The CDR3 spans 15 residues. Here the CDR3 reads CASSLRGPGTGELFF. The CDR3 region has the DNA TGTGCCAGCAGCTTGCGGGGGCCCGGCACCGGGGAGCTGTTTTTT.

V gene TRBV7-3 combines with J gene TRBJ1-2; D might be TRBD1 (5 bases). Trimming left V 5 bases short and J 2 bases short, with 12 bases between. The germline gives CDR1 SGHTA, CDR2 FQGTGA. This CDR3 region has 14 residues. The CDR3 DNA reads TGTGCCAGCAGCCCCGGGGACGTAAACTATGGCTACACCTTC. This gives the protein CASSPGDVNYGYTF.

This clone is a singleton in its sample. The V and J genes are TRBV7-8 and TRBJ2-3; 11 positions match TRBD2. Germline CDR1 is SGHVS and CDR2 is FQNEAQ. The CDR3 has 17 residues. V was pared by 3 bases and J by 3 bases, with 8 bases of the junction left unmatched. CDR3 DNA sequence: TGTGCCAGCAGCTTTCGTAGCGGGAGGGGATTAACAGATACGCAGTATTTT. Translating it yields CASSFRSGRGLTDTQYF.

The CDR3 region is CASSAVAGGNEQFF. DNA of the CDR3: TGTGCCAGTAGTGCGGTAGCGGGAGGCAATGAGCAGTTCTTC. This chain links TRBV19 with TRBJ2-1; TRBD2 agrees at 10 bases. V was clipped by 5 bases and J by 6 bases; unmatched bases: 4. Germline assignment: CDR1 LNHDA and CDR2 SQIVND (reference sequence). The CDR3 is 14 amino acids.

The genes are TRBV7-9 and TRBJ2-7, with 9 bases that match TRBD2. With V trimmed by 4 bases and J by 3 bases, 7 bases remained unmatched. From germline, CDR1 is SEHNR and CDR2 FQNEAQ (reference sequence). This CDR3 has 15 residues. CDR3 sequence reads: CASSSRTSALYEQYF. The CDR3 bases are TGTGCCAGCAGCTCCCGGACTAGCGCACTCTACGAGCAGTACTTC.

The J gene is TRBJ2-7, the V gene TRBV7-8; D remains unclear. From germline, CDR1 is SGHVS and CDR2 FQNEAQ. The CDR3 contains 15 residues. V lost 1 base and J lost 6, with 16 bases in between. CDR3 DNA sequence: TGTGCCAGCAGCTTAGAGCCGGCCGCAGGACGCGAGCAGTACTTC. This gives the protein CASSLEPAAGREQYF. The variable domain in full, completed from reference TRBV7-8 and TRBJ2-7, reads GAGVSQSPRYKVAKRGQDVALRCDPISGHVSLFWYQQALGQGPEFLTYFQNEAQLDKSGLPSDRFFAERPEGSVSTLKIQRTQQEDSAVYLCASSLEPAAGREQYFGPGTRLTVT.

This sequence joins TRBV5-1 and TRBJ2-5; D is possibly TRBD1 (6 bases). The germline V gene has CDR1 SGHRS and CDR2 YFSETQ. CDR3 size: 16 residues. Trimming removed 4 bases from V and 5 bases from J, with 21 bases in between. The CDR3 DNA reads TGCGCCAGCAGCATCCAACCTCAGGGGCTTGACGAGACCCAGTACTTC. Protein: CASSIQPQGLDETQYF.